This section outlines one TCR beta chain sequence together with its context. Its antigen is unidentified. This specimen belongs to a study of identical twins. TCRdb passed the 5' RACE reads through MiXCR, listing each CDR3 protein once. Of around 490,000 distinct CDR3 sequences listed, roughly an eighth are singletons. General study points: Sharing of beta out-of-frame sequences by twins showed a weaker excess.

Trimming left V 7 bases short and J 0 bases short, with 13 bases between. This CDR3 is built from 14 residues. The germline V gene has CDR1 MNHEY and CDR2 SVGEGT. This sample also belongs to another study, concerning yellow fever vaccine responses in identical twins. From that paper: In identical twins, vaccine T cell responses appeared partly shared and partly individual.

The clonotype originates from a woman under 30 in good health. Sequenced input: CD4+ T cells sorted from blood. J is TRBJ2-7 and V is TRBV6-2 or TRBV6-3; D ambiguous. The CDR3 sequence: CASIKAGDSYEQYF. The DNA for the CDR3 is TGTGCCAGCATCAAAGCTGGCGACTCCTACGAGCAGTACTTC.